The entry below describes one T cell receptor beta chain. This entry is derived from a study of Graves' ophthalmopathy and Graves' hyperthyroidism. Ophthalmopathy not arising within 18 months of follow-up defined hyperthyroidism as stable. Diagnoses were established from clinical symptoms, serum thyroxine, TRAb, thyroid ultrasound and orbital computed tomography. There are 15 residues in the CDR3. Looked up from germline, CDR1 is MDHEN and CDR2 is SYDVKM. The V end was cut by 2 bases, the J end by 4 bases, with 14 bases between. TCR beta CDR3 regions were amplified from RNA transcripts. An initial RT-PCR round employing HTBI primers preceded a second-round multiplex PCR. TCRdb recomputed calls from the multiplex PCR reads with MiXCR, one row per CDR3 protein. The sample has hundreds of thousands of distinct CDR3 sequences, 22% seen once.

The gene calls are TRBV28 and TRBJ2-5; no definite D call. This receptor was identified in a woman in her late teens or twenties with stable Graves' hyperthyroidism. Some clones in this sample may be carry-over from other donors' samples. The sample comprised peripheral blood. Here the CDR3 DNA reads TGTGCCAGCAGTTTACAGCAAGAGGTTTCAGAGACCCAGTACTTC. It specifies CASSLQQEVSETQYF.